The next 27 T cell receptor beta chains were all read from a single sample in a study of cytomegalovirus exposure and HLA in healthy donors. The PCR ran on 60 Vbeta and 13 Jbeta primers. This table comes from immunoSEQ multiplex PCR, and its TCRdb copy is limited to in-frame clones, with some not included. The data hold 85,000 to 100,000 clones, with over 70% observed a single time. Sequencing was done on a sample of PBMCs. The receptors shown here come from a woman between 40 and 55 years old in good health and CMV-seronegative.

This chain uses TRBV27 with TRBJ2-1; 7 bases fit TRBD1. Germline-derived CDR1 and CDR2 are MNHEY and SMNVEV (reference sequence). V dropped 4 bases and J dropped 7; count of bases not matched to a gene: 10. The length of the CDR3 is 15 residues. This CDR3 reads CASSSRDRVENEQFF. CDR3 coding DNA: TGTGCCAGCAGTTCCCGTGACAGGGTTGAGAATGAGCAGTTCTTC.

The chain combines TRBV30 with TRBJ1-1; 7 positions agree with TRBD1. The CDR3 runs to 15 residues. Germline V gene sequence: CDR1 GTSNPN, CDR2 SVGIG (reference sequence). The V segment lost 4 bases and the J segment 0 bases; nucleotides outside the gene matches: 8. The chain's CDR3 is CAWKGAGTMNTEAFF. As DNA, the CDR3 is TGTGCCTGGAAGGGGGCGGGAACGATGAACACTGAAGCTTTCTTT.

The CDR3 protein is CASSGTGNQPQHF. The CDR3 coding sequence is TGTGCCAGCAGCGGGACAGGGAATCAGCCCCAGCATTTT. V is TRBV11-2 and J is TRBJ1-5, with 9 nucleotides matching TRBD1. CDR3 length: 13 amino acids. Per the germline V gene, CDR1 is SGHAT and CDR2 is FQNNGV. V lost 5 bases and J lost 4; bases outside the gene matches: 0.

The V call is TRBV2, the J call TRBJ1-5; 8 bases are shared with TRBD1. The CDR3 covers 15 residues. The trim removed 5 bases at V and 6 bases at J, leaving 9 bases unmatched. Germline V gene sequence: CDR1 SNHLY, CDR2 FYNNEI. For the CDR3, the DNA is TGTGCCAGCAGTTACGACAGGGGAATATCTCAGCCCCAGCATTTT. It yields the protein CASSYDRGISQPQHF.

The rearrangement uses TRBV2 and TRBJ2-5; D gene ambiguous. The DNA end is more similar to TRBJ2-7, so the J call may be wrong. Germline V gene data show CDR1 as SNHLY and CDR2 as FYNNEI. The CDR3 spans 12 residues. This chain's CDR3 is CASSVGDHEQYF. The DNA for the CDR3 is TGTGCCAGCAGTGTCGGAGATCACGAGCAGTACTTC.

The rearrangement links TRBV10-2 to TRBJ1-2, with 7 bases matching TRBD1. V lost 6 bases to trimming and J lost 7 bases; unmatched junction nucleotides: 11. CDR1 is WSHSY, CDR2 SAAADI, per germline. The CDR3 has 14 residues. This CDR3 reads CASSKGGSRFGYTF. The DNA for the CDR3 is TGCGCCAGCAGCAAAGGGGGCTCGAGGTTTGGCTACACCTTC.

The chain links TRBV5-1 to TRBJ1-2; a possible D gene is TRBD1 (5 bases). Trimming left V 0 bases short and J 10 bases short, with 13 bases between. The germline V gene has CDR1 SGHRS and CDR2 YFSETQ. This CDR3 comprises 13 residues. CDR3 protein: CASSLVVEGDYTF. CDR3 DNA: TGCGCCAGCAGCTTGGTCGTTGAAGGGGACTACACCTTC. Variable domain in full (rest from reference TRBV5-1 and TRBJ1-2): KAGVTQTPRYLIKTRGQQVTLSCSPISGHRSVSWYQQTPGQGLQFLFEYFSETQRNKGNFPGRFSGRQFSNSRSEMNVSTLELGDSALYLCASSLVVEGDYTFGSGTRLTVV.

This clone has just one count. The germline gene is not matched at one end of the junction; a read error may be the cause. The V and J genes are TRBV7-9 and TRBJ1-4; 9 bases map to TRBD1. The CDR3 runs 12 residues. The V gene's germline CDR1 is SEHNR and CDR2 FQNEAQ (reference sequence). CDR3 amino acids: CSSSLGTGKLFF. The DNA of the CDR3 is TGTTCCAGCAGCTTGGGGACAGGGAAACTGTTTTTT.

The chain carries TRBV5-1 and TRBJ2-1; D might be TRBD2 (6 bases). The germline CDR1 and CDR2 sequences are SGHRS and YFSETQ. CDR3 length equals 16 residues. V was clipped by 3 bases and J by 0 bases, with 13 bases between them. The CDR3 coding sequence is TGCGCCAGCAGCTCCGGGGACGGGAGCTCCTACAATGAGCAGTTCTTC. Its translation: CASSSGDGSSYNEQFF.

The J gene is TRBJ2-7, the V gene TRBV9; weak D call: TRBD1 (5 bases). There are 15 residues in the CDR3. Germline CDR1 is SGDLS and CDR2 is YYNGEE. Trimming left V 0 bases short and J 2 bases short, with 12 bases between. The DNA for the CDR3 is TGTGCCAGCAGCGTAGAAGACAGTGACACCTACGAGCAGTACTTC. Translation gives CASSVEDSDTYEQYF.

The chain recombines TRBV13 with TRBJ2-7, with TRBD2 identical over 9 bases. Germline V CDR1 and CDR2: PRHDT, FYEKMQ (reference sequence). V shed 4 bases, J shed 7 bases, and the junction held 17 bases outside the gene matches. The CDR3 covers 17 residues. In DNA form, the CDR3 reads TGTGCCAGCAGCTCTTGGGTGGAGCGGGGGGTAGTCGAGGAGCAGTACTTC. Translation gives CASSSWVERGVVEEQYF.

The gene calls are TRBV6-1 and TRBJ2-3, with TRBD2 matching over 13 bases. The CDR3 sequence is 15 residues long. With 3 bases clipped from V and 6 bases from J, the junction kept 3 bases outside the gene matches. Germline CDR1 and CDR2: MNHNS and SASEGT. The DNA of the CDR3 is TGTGCCAGCAGTGATCGACTAGCGGGGGGCGATACGCAGTATTTT. Its translation is CASSDRLAGGDTQYF.

The chain recombines TRBV2 with TRBJ1-1, with no clear D. The CDR3 length is 12 residues. Germline V CDR1 and CDR2: SNHLY, FYNNEI. Trimming shortened V by 7 bases and J by 8 bases, and 14 bases separated the two germline ends. The CDR3 sequence is CASTTEQSEAFF. In nucleotides, the CDR3 is TGTGCCAGCACCACAGAACAGTCCGAAGCTTTCTTT.

The J gene is TRBJ1-1, the V gene TRBV5-1, with TRBD1 identical over 11 bases. The germline V gene encodes CDR1 SGHRS and CDR2 YFSETQ. The CDR3 consists of 13 residues. Trimming at V came to 4 bases and at J to 6 bases, leaving 2 bases not matched to a gene. CDR3 in DNA: TGCGCCAGCAGCGCGGGACAGGGGGCTGAAGCTTTCTTT. It translates to CASSAGQGAEAFF.

The chain joins TRBV2 to TRBJ1-2; the D is unclear. This CDR3 is 13 amino acids long. Germline CDR1 is SNHLY and CDR2 is FYNNEI. The V end lost 1 base, the J end lost 3 bases, and 6 bases lay between the germline ends. Here the CDR3 reads CASSEVLYYGYTF. CDR3 coding DNA: TGTGCCAGCAGTGAAGTCCTATACTATGGCTACACCTTC. The whole variable domain, filled in from reference TRBV2 and TRBJ1-2, reads EPEVTQTPSHQVTQMGQEVILRCVPISNHLYFYWYRQILGQKVEFLVSFYNNEISEKSEIFDDQFSVERPDGSNFTLKIRSTKLEDSAMYFCASSEVLYYGYTFGSGTRLTVV.

This chain links TRBV2 with TRBJ2-3, with D perhaps TRBD1 (5 bases). Trimming took off 5 bases at V and 7 bases at J, with 22 bases between the two ends. There are 16 residues in the CDR3. The germline V gene encodes CDR1 SNHLY and CDR2 FYNNEI. The CDR3 reads CASSPARQIRVNTQYF. CDR3 DNA: TGTGCCAGCAGTCCGGCCAGACAGATTCGGGTAAATACGCAGTATTTT.

This sequence joins TRBV6-1 and TRBJ2-3; 7 bases align to TRBD2. The V gene's germline CDR1 is MNHNS and CDR2 SASEGT. CDR3 length equals 14 residues. Germline trimming cut 3 bases from V and 1 base from J; bases unmatched to any gene: 1. The CDR3 DNA follows: TGTGCCAGCAGTGATAGCGGGCGCACAGATACGCAGTATTTT. This gives the protein CASSDSGRTDTQYF.

This rearrangement joins TRBV7-6 to TRBJ1-1, with a tentative D call TRBD1 (6 bases). V dropped 4 bases and J dropped 3 bases, with 9 bases sitting between them. The CDR3 extends over 13 amino acids. CDR1 and CDR2 from the germline V gene are SGHVS and FNYEAQ. The DNA of the CDR3 is TGTGCCAGCAGCTCAGCAGGGGACACTGAAGCTTTCTTT. Translating it yields CASSSAGDTEAFF.

The chain carries TRBV6-1 and TRBJ2-3; unclear D gene. V was shortened by 5 bases and J by 3 bases, with 12 bases between the two germline ends. The CDR3 runs to 14 residues. Germline values: CDR1 MNHNS, CDR2 SASEGT. CDR3 nucleotide sequence: TGTGCCAGCAGTCCGAGAACCCTAACAGATACGCAGTATTTT. It yields the protein CASSPRTLTDTQYF.

J is TRBJ2-7 and V is TRBV28; D is unresolved. The CDR3 is 13 residues long. Trimming took off 3 bases at V and 0 bases at J, with 6 bases between the two ends. CDR1 is MDHEN and CDR2 is SYDVKM in the germline V gene. CDR3 in amino acids: CASSFPNSYEQYF. The CDR3 DNA follows: TGTGCCAGCAGTTTCCCCAACTCCTACGAGCAGTACTTC.

This rearrangement joins TRBV29-1 to TRBJ2-7; 8 bases match TRBD1. The CDR3 has 15 residues. The junction had 19 bases not matched to a gene; V was cut back by 8 bases and J by 7 bases. CDR1 is SQVTM, CDR2 ANQGSEA, per germline. The CDR3 DNA reads TGCAGCTCCCGAAACCCCAAGCTGACAGGGGAGGAGCAGTACTTC. Its translation: CSSRNPKLTGEEQYF.

The chain couples TRBV5-1 to TRBJ2-7, with D possibly matching TRBD1 (6 bases). The V gene lost 5 bases and the J gene lost 6 bases, with 15 bases spanning the gap. Germline values: CDR1 SGHRS, CDR2 YFSETQ. This CDR3 comprises 13 residues. Here the CDR3 reads CASRLGALGEQYF. In nucleotides, the CDR3 is TGCGCCAGCAGACTGGGGGCCCTGGGCGAGCAGTACTTC.

The chain combines TRBV30 with TRBJ1-6; 8 nucleotides match TRBD1. Germline loops: CDR1 GTSNPN, CDR2 SVGIG (reference sequence). The CDR3 sequence is 13 residues long. J was trimmed by 9 bases and V by 4 bases; bases with no gene match: 5. CDR3 loop: CAWTGTGVSPLHF. The CDR3 DNA reads TGTGCCTGGACCGGGACAGGCGTTTCACCCCTCCACTTT.

V gene TRBV6-5 combines with J gene TRBJ2-7, with a tentative D call TRBD1 (6 bases). The CDR3 runs to 15 residues. CDR1 and CDR2 (germline): MNHEY, SVGAGI. V lost 0 bases and J 3 bases, leaving 12 bases between the germline ends. The CDR3 protein is CASSYSDSIFYEQYF. CDR3 nucleotides: TGTGCCAGCAGTTACTCGGACAGCATCTTCTACGAGCAGTACTTC.

This clone was seen a single time. The J gene is TRBJ1-2, the V gene TRBV7-2; 10 bases are shared with TRBD1. Germline V gene sequence: CDR1 SGHTA, CDR2 FQGNSA. The CDR3 has 15 residues. Germline trimming cut 2 bases from V and 8 bases from J; bases unmatched to any gene: 8. The CDR3: CASSLTGTGDRGYTF. The CDR3 DNA is TGTGCCAGCAGCTTAACCGGGACAGGGGATCGAGGCTACACCTTC.

J is TRBJ1-2 and V is TRBV7-2; 9 nucleotides match TRBD1. V gave up 4 bases and J gave up 6 bases; unmatched junction bases: 9. In germline, CDR1 is SGHTA, CDR2 FQGNSA. CDR3 length: 15 residues. The CDR3, as DNA: TGTGCCAGCAGCTCGCTACAGGGGGCTCTAGATGGCTACACCTTC. Residues: CASSSLQGALDGYTF.

The genes are TRBV4-2 and TRBJ2-2; 7 bases are shared with TRBD2. The CDR3 sequence is 14 residues long. J gave up 7 bases and V 5 bases, and 7 bases lay outside the gene matches. Germline loops: CDR1 LGHNA, CDR2 YNFKEQ. CDR3 loop: CASSSGGSFGELFF. CDR3 in DNA: TGTGCCAGCAGCTCGGGGGGTTCGTTCGGGGAGCTGTTTTTT.